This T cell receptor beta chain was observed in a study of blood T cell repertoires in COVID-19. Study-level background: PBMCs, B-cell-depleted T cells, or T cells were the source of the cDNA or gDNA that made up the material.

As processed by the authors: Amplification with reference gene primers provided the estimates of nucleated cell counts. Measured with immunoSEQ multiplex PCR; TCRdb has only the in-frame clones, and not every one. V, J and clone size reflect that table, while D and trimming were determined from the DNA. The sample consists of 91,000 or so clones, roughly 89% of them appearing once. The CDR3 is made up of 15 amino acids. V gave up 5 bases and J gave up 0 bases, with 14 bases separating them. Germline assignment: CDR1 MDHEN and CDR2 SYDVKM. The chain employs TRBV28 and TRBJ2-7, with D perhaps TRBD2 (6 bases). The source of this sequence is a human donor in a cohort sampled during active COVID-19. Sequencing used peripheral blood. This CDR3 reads CASSPSPGGSYEQYF. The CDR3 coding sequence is TGTGCCAGCAGTCCGTCACCCGGGGGCTCCTACGAGCAGTACTTC.